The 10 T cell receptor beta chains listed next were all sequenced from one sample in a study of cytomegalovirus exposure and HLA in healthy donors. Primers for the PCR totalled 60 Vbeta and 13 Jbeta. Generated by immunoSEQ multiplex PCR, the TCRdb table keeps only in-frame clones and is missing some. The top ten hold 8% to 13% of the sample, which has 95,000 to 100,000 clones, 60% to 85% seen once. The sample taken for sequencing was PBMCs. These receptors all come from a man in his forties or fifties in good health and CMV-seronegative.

The CDR3 protein is CASSRDTSGANVLTF. CDR3 bases: TGTGCCAGCAGCAGAGACACATCTGGGGCCAACGTCCTGACTTTC. This sequence joins TRBV9 and TRBJ2-6; D gene uncertain. Germline V gene sequence: CDR1 SGDLS, CDR2 YYNGEE. This CDR3 contains 15 residues. Trimming cost V 4 bases and J 1 base, with 9 bases left between them.

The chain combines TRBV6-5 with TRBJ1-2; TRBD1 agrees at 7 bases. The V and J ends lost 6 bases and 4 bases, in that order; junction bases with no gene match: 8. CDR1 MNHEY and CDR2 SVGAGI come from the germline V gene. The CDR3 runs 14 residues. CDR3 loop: CASRTNRGGYGYTF. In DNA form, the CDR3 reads TGTGCCAGCAGGACAAACAGGGGCGGCTATGGCTACACCTTC.

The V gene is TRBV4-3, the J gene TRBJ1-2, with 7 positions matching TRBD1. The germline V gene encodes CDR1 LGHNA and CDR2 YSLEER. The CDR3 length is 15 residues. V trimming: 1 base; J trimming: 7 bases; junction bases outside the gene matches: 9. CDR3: CASSQVDREIVGYTF. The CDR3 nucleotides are TGCGCCAGCAGCCAAGTCGACAGGGAAATCGTTGGCTACACCTTC.

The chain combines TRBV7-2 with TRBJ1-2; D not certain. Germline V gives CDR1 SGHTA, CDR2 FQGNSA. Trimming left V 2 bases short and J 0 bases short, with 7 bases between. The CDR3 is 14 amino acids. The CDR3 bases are TGTGCCAGCAGCTTACAGTTTACTAACTATGGCTACACCTTC. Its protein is CASSLQFTNYGYTF.

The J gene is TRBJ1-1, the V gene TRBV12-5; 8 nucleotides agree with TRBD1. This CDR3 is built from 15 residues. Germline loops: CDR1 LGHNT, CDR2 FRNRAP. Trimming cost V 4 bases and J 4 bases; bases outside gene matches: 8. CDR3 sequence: CASGSPQGAVTEAFF. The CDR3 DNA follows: TGTGCTAGTGGTTCTCCCCAGGGGGCGGTCACTGAAGCTTTCTTT.

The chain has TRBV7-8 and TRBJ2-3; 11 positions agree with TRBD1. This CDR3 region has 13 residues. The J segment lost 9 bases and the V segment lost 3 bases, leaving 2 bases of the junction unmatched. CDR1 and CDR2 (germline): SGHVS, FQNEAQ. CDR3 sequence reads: CASSLDRGRTQYF. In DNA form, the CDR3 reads TGTGCCAGCAGCTTGGACAGGGGGCGGACGCAGTATTTT.

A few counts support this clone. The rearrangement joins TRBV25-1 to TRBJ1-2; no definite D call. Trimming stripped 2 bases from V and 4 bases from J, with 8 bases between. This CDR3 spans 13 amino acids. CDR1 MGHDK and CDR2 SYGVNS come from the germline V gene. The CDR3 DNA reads TGTGCCAGCAGTGAAGACACCACCTATGGCTACACCTTC. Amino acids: CASSEDTTYGYTF.

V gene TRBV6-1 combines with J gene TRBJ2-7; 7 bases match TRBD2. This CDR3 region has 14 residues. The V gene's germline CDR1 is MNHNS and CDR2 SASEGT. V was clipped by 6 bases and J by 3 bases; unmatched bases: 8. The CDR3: CASRETSSIYEQYF. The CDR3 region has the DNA TGTGCCAGCAGGGAGACTAGCTCTATCTACGAGCAGTACTTC.

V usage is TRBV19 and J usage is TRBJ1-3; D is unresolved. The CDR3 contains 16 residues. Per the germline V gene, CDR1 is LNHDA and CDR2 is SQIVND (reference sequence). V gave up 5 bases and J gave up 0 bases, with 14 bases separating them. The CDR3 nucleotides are TGTGCCAGTAGTGACCCGGGAACAGCCTCTGGAAACACCATATATTTT. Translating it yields CASSDPGTASGNTIYF.

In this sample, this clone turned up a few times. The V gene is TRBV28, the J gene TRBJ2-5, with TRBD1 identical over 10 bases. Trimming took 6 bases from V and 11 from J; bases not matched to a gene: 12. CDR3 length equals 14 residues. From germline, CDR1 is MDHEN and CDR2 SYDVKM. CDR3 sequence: CASRLPGQGSKQYF. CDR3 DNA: TGTGCCAGCAGACTCCCGGGACAGGGGAGCAAGCAGTACTTC.